Listed below are T cell receptor beta chains from one sample, sequenced in a study of blood T cell repertoires in COVID-19. Some clones are missing from TCRdb's copy, which holds only in-frame ones; the method was immunoSEQ multiplex PCR. The sample carries 100,000 to 150,000 clones, roughly three quarters recorded once. The sequencing sample was made of peripheral blood. These TCRs come from a human donor in a cohort sampled during active COVID-19. The CDR3 runs from the conserved cysteine through the conserved F or W. Fields, in order: V gene, J gene, clone size, D gene, CDR3 protein, CDR3 DNA. D genes are given only for firm matches. Only some rows state a clone size, as once, few, many or a class for expanded clones.

TRBV5-6	TRBJ2-2	few	NA	CASSLKRGGELFF	TGTGCCAGCAGCTTAAAAAGAGGCGGGGAGCTGTTTTTT
TRBV2	TRBJ2-7	NA	NA	CASRPRVFSYEQYF	TGTGCCAGCAGGCCACGGGTCTTCTCCTACGAGCAGTACTTC
TRBV4-1	TRBJ1-5	NA	NA	CASSQDTGDNQPQHF	TGCGCCAGCAGCCAAGATACCGGGGACAATCAGCCCCAGCATTTT
TRBV18	TRBJ2-7	once	NA	CASSPPAGTYEQYF	TGTGCCAGCTCACCTCCAGCAGGGACCTACGAGCAGTACTTC
TRBV29-1	TRBJ2-7	NA	TRBD2	CSVRGTNLYEQYF	TGCAGCGTTAGAGGGACTAACCTCTACGAGCAGTACTTC
TRBV5-1	TRBJ2-1	NA	NA	CASSLGQSSYNEQFF	TGCGCCAGCAGCTTAGGACAGAGCTCCTACAATGAGCAGTTCTTC
TRBV19	TRBJ2-7	few	NA	CASSIEGKRSYEQYF	TGTGCCAGTAGTATTGAGGGCAAGCGGAGCTACGAGCAGTACTTC
TRBV11-2	TRBJ2-1	NA	NA	CASSDKTEAYNEQFF	TGTGCCAGCAGCGATAAAACCGAGGCTTACAATGAGCAGTTCTTC
TRBV19	TRBJ2-1	few	TRBD2	CATTGLAGRNEQFF	TGTGCCACCACTGGGCTAGCGGGGAGGAATGAGCAGTTCTTC
TRBV7-9	TRBJ2-7	once	TRBD1	CASSRQGYEQYF	TGTGCCAGCAGCCGACAGGGCTACGAGCAGTACTTC
TRBV9	TRBJ1-4	NA	TRBD1	CASSDGTGGGEKLFF	TGTGCCAGCAGCGATGGGACAGGGGGTGGTGAAAAACTGTTTTTT
TRBV7-6	TRBJ1-5	NA	TRBD1	CASSLTVYRGRGQPQHF	TGTGCCAGCAGCTTAACGGTATACAGGGGAAGGGGTCAGCCCCAGCATTTT
TRBV27	TRBJ1-2	once	NA	CASSTRDWLHYGYTF	TGTGCCAGCAGCACGAGAGACTGGCTACACTATGGCTACACCTTC
TRBV28	TRBJ2-7	many	TRBD1	CASSFTGVYEQYF	TGTGCCAGCAGTTTTACAGGGGTCTACGAGCAGTACTTC
TRBV15	TRBJ1-2	NA	NA	CATSRDQGSNYGYTF	TGTGCCACCAGCAGAGATCAGGGTTCTAACTATGGCTACACCTTC
TRBV10-1	TRBJ1-5	NA	TRBD1	CASSRLGQGSQPQHF	TGCGCCAGCTCAAGGTTGGGACAGGGGAGTCAGCCCCAGCATTTT
TRBV5-1	TRBJ1-5	NA	NA	CASSLDGQPQHF	TGCGCCAGCAGCTTGGACGGTCAGCCCCAGCATTTT
TRBV5-6	TRBJ1-3	NA	NA	CASSELPSSGNTIYF	TGTGCCAGCAGCGAGCTCCCGAGCTCTGGAAACACCATATATTTT
TRBV28	TRBJ2-7	NA	TRBD1	CASSFSPTGASSYEQYF	TGTGCCAGCAGTTTCAGTCCGACAGGGGCAAGCTCCTACGAGCAGTACTTC
TRBV6-5	TRBJ1-2	NA	TRBD1	CATTGQGLSGYTF	TGTGCCACAACGGGACAGGGTCTATCTGGCTACACCTTC
TRBV30	TRBJ2-3	NA	TRBD1	CAWRVQGAGDTQYF	TGTGCCTGGAGGGTACAGGGGGCGGGAGATACGCAGTATTTT
TRBV6-2/TRBV6-3	TRBJ1-1	NA	TRBD1	CASSATTGTEAFF	TGTGCCAGCAGTGCTACGACAGGGACTGAAGCTTTCTTT
TRBV2	TRBJ1-2	NA	TRBD1	CASSEAGTANYGYTF	TGTGCCAGCAGTGAAGCCGGGACAGCTAACTATGGCTACACCTTC
TRBV7-9	TRBJ1-2	NA	TRBD1	CASSLGQGANYGYTF	TGTGCCAGCAGCTTAGGGCAGGGGGCTAACTATGGCTACACCTTC
TRBV6-5	TRBJ1-4	NA	TRBD1	CASSYSGTGDEKLFF	TGTGCCAGCAGTTACTCCGGGACAGGGGATGAAAAACTGTTTTTT
TRBV13	TRBJ2-7	NA	NA	CASAEGYYEQYF	TGTGCCAGCGCGGAGGGATACTACGAGCAGTACTTC
TRBV13	TRBJ1-2	NA	TRBD1	CASSTRQGLAGPIYGYTF	TGTGCCAGCAGCACTCGACAGGGTTTAGCTGGTCCGATCTATGGCTACACCTTC
TRBV6-6	TRBJ2-7	NA	TRBD2	CASRASGRAEEQYF	TGTGCCAGCAGGGCGAGCGGGAGGGCCGAAGAGCAGTACTTC
TRBV12-3/TRBV12-4	TRBJ1-5	NA	TRBD1	CATSTGGNQPQHF	TGTGCCACCTCGACAGGGGGAAATCAGCCCCAGCATTTT
TRBV11-3	TRBJ2-7	few	NA	CASSSAGTFYEQYF	TGTGCCAGCAGCTCTGCCGGGACATTCTACGAGCAGTACTTC
TRBV28	TRBJ2-7	few	NA	CASNSGTYEQYF	TGTGCCAGCAACAGCGGAACCTACGAGCAGTACTTC
TRBV5-1	TRBJ2-7	NA	TRBD2	CASSLGLAGRYEQYF	TGCGCCAGCAGCTTGGGACTAGCGGGAAGGTACGAGCAGTACTTC
TRBV15	TRBJ1-3	NA	NA	CATSTTGPSSGNTIYF	TGTGCCACCAGCACCACAGGGCCCAGCTCTGGAAACACCATATATTTT
TRBV2	TRBJ2-7	NA	TRBD2	CASSDVSGSYEQYF	TGTGCCAGCAGTGACGTAAGCGGGAGTTACGAGCAGTACTTC
TRBV29-1	TRBJ2-7	NA	NA	CSVPRRGYEQYF	TGCAGTGTCCCCCGCAGGGGCTACGAGCAGTACTTC
TRBV3-1/TRBV3-2	TRBJ2-7	NA	NA	CASSQVPEWEQYF	TGTGCCAGCAGCCAAGTCCCTGAGTGGGAGCAGTACTTC
TRBV9	TRBJ2-6	NA	TRBD1	CASSATGAGANVLTF	TGTGCCAGCAGCGCCACAGGGGCCGGGGCCAACGTCCTGACTTTC
TRBV4-1	TRBJ2-7	many	TRBD2	CASSQDGTSGTYEQYF	TGCGCCAGCAGCCAAGATGGGACTAGCGGAACCTACGAGCAGTACTTC
TRBV27	TRBJ2-7	NA	NA	CASRGDFFYEQYF	TGTGCCAGCCGCGGGGACTTCTTTTACGAGCAGTACTTC
TRBV15	TRBJ2-7	once	NA	CATSRDIGGVYEQYF	TGTGCCACCAGCAGAGATATAGGGGGGGTCTACGAGCAGTACTTC
TRBV7-2	TRBJ2-7	NA	NA	CASSLTVYGEQYF	TGTGCCAGCAGCTTAACCGTTTACGGCGAGCAGTACTTC
TRBV7-9	TRBJ2-7	NA	TRBD1	CASSPPTGGYYEQYF	TGTGCCAGCAGCCCGCCGACAGGGGGGTACTACGAGCAGTACTTC
TRBV9	TRBJ2-1	NA	TRBD2	CASSAGGLYNEQFF	TGTGCCAGCAGCGCGGGGGGACTGTACAATGAGCAGTTCTTC
TRBV9	TRBJ2-7	NA	TRBD2	CASSPIPGGEGTYEQYF	TGTGCCAGCAGCCCAATTCCGGGAGGGGAGGGGACCTACGAGCAGTACTTC
TRBV6-1	TRBJ2-7	NA	TRBD1	CASSEGTGLTYEQYF	TGTGCCAGCAGTGAAGGGACAGGGCTGACCTACGAGCAGTACTTC
TRBV28	TRBJ2-7	NA	TRBD1	CASSVSGQGAGYEQYF	TGTGCCAGCAGTGTATCCGGACAGGGGGCAGGGTACGAGCAGTACTTC
TRBV18	TRBJ2-5	NA	NA	CASSPPRAAQETQYF	TGTGCCAGCTCACCACCGAGGGCCGCTCAAGAGACCCAGTACTTC
TRBV11-2	TRBJ1-2	NA	NA	CASSSDRYYGYTF	TGTGCCAGCAGCTCGGACAGATACTATGGCTACACCTTC
TRBV4-1	TRBJ1-4	NA	NA	CASSQGGLGEKLFF	TGCGCCAGCAGCCAAGGGGGGCTAGGTGAAAAACTGTTTTTT
TRBV1	TRBJ1-4	NA	NA	CTSSQDRRGPNEKLFF	TGCACCAGCAGCCAAGATAGGAGGGGCCCCAATGAAAAACTGTTTTTT
TRBV28	TRBJ2-1	few	NA	CASEKKGGGFGEQFF	TGTGCCAGCGAGAAAAAGGGGGGAGGGTTTGGTGAGCAGTTCTTC
TRBV9	TRBJ2-3	NA	NA	CASSVGGTDTQYF	TGTGCCAGCAGCGTCGGAGGCACGGATACGCAGTATTTT
TRBV7-9	TRBJ1-1	NA	NA	CASSLGGVYTEAFF	TGTGCCAGCAGCCTCGGCGGGGTTTACACTGAAGCTTTCTTT
TRBV2	TRBJ2-5	NA	TRBD2	CASRSGGAAETQYF	TGTGCCAGCAGGAGCGGGGGGGCAGCAGAGACCCAGTACTTC
TRBV30	TRBJ2-7	NA	NA	CAWSPTDSEQYF	TGTGCCTGGAGTCCCACAGATTCTGAGCAGTACTTC
TRBV6-1	TRBJ1-6	few	NA	CASSDNPTYGLHF	TGTGCCAGCAGTGATAATCCGACTTATGGCCTCCACTTT
TRBV4-1	TRBJ2-7	once	TRBD2	CASSHDRLAGTYEQYF	TGCGCCAGCAGCCATGACCGACTAGCGGGCACTTACGAGCAGTACTTC
TRBV4-1	TRBJ2-1	NA	TRBD2	CASSQERLAGGAEQFF	TGCGCCAGCAGCCAAGAAAGGCTAGCGGGAGGGGCTGAGCAGTTCTTC
TRBV30	TRBJ1-2	NA	NA	CAWGGGDYGYTF	TGTGCCTGGGGAGGGGGGGACTATGGCTACACCTTC
TRBV6-5	TRBJ1-2	NA	NA	CASSYGRQVNYGYTF	TGTGCCAGCAGTTACGGTCGGCAGGTTAACTATGGCTACACCTTC